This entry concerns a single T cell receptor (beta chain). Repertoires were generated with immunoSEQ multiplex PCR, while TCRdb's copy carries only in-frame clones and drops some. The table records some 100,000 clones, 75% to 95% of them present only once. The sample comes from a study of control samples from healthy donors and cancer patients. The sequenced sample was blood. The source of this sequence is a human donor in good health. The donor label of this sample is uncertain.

The CDR3 coding sequence is TGTGCCAGCAGTTTGGGGGGGCGGTTTGAAGCTTTCTTT. Translated, it gives CASSLGGRFEAFF. The chain is built from TRBV6-5 and TRBJ1-1; possible D gene TRBD1, 6 bases. Trimming cost V 4 bases and J 7 bases, with 13 bases left between them. The CDR3 is made up of 13 amino acids. CDR1 and CDR2 (germline): MNHEY, SVGAGI.